The next 21 T cell receptor beta chains were all read from a single sample in a study of T cells after yellow fever vaccination (dated 2019 in TCRdb). The receptor library was made with 5' RACE. Data came from an Illumina HiSeq 2500. Starting from the raw public reads, TCRdb applied fastp trimming at Q25, assembled clones with MiXCR and retained in-frame beta chains. When rows share a CDR3 protein, they turn into one entry using the most common DNA and genes. The table for this sample lists roughly 500,000 distinct CDR3 sequences; over 15% of them were counted only once. The ten largest clonotypes hold around an eighth of the sample. Explained via the paper, the treatment or condition label denotes: live attenuated yellow fever vaccine strain. Sequencing used PBMCs, obtained 15 days after the yellow fever booster vaccination. The receptors here all came from a man younger than 45 who received the YFV17D yellow fever vaccine.

This sequence joins TRBV7-9 and TRBJ2-1; D may be TRBD1 (6 bases). Germline assignment: CDR1 SEHNR and CDR2 FQNEAQ (reference sequence). The CDR3 covers 14 residues. The V end was cut by 1 base, the J end by 5 bases, with 9 bases between. The CDR3 here is CASSLDWTDNEQFF. CDR3 DNA: TGTGCCAGCAGCTTAGATTGGACAGACAATGAGCAGTTCTTC.

This clonotype was observed a handful of times. V is TRBV5-1 and J is TRBJ2-5; the D is unclear. V was trimmed by 0 bases and J by 2 bases, leaving 11 bases between them. The CDR3 sequence is 15 residues long. Germline CDR1 is SGHRS and CDR2 is YFSETQ. CDR3 region: CASSLETSIQETQYF. In DNA form, the CDR3 reads TGCGCCAGCAGCTTGGAGACTTCGATTCAAGAGACCCAGTACTTC.

This rearrangement joins TRBV27 to TRBJ1-1; 12 nucleotides line up with TRBD1. CDR1 MNHEY and CDR2 SMNVEV come from the germline V gene (reference sequence). The CDR3 loop spans 15 amino acids. The V gene end was trimmed by 5 bases and the J gene end by 6 bases; junction bases not matched to a gene: 7. CDR3 residues: CASSPSGTGGAEAFF. CDR3 bases: TGTGCCAGCAGTCCATCAGGGACAGGGGGCGCTGAAGCTTTCTTT.

This rearrangement joins TRBV28 to TRBJ2-7, with D tentatively TRBD1 (6 bases). From germline, CDR1 is MDHEN and CDR2 SYDVKM. The CDR3 runs to 14 residues. V was trimmed by 5 bases and J by 6 bases, leaving 17 bases between them. The CDR3 sequence is CASSKGVLATEQYF. CDR3 in DNA: TGTGCCAGCAGTAAGGGGGTCTTGGCTACCGAGCAGTACTTC.

The sample holds one count of this clonotype. This rearrangement joins TRBV30 to TRBJ2-1, with 9 bases aligning to TRBD2. This CDR3 has 13 amino acids. Germline V gene sequence: CDR1 GTSNPN, CDR2 SVGIG (reference sequence). V shed 3 bases, J shed 7 bases, and the junction held 4 bases outside the gene matches. CDR3 DNA sequence: TGTGCCTGGAGGCTAGCGGGACCGAATGAGCAGTTCTTC. It yields the protein CAWRLAGPNEQFF. The variable domain in full, with the rest retrieved from reference TRBV30 and TRBJ2-1, is SQTIHQWPATLVQPVGSPLSLECTVEGTSNPNLYWYRQAAGRGLQLLFYSVGIGQISSEVPQNLSASRPQDRQFILSSKKLLLSDSGFYLCAWRLAGPNEQFFGPGTRLTVL.

The chain recombines TRBV5-1 with TRBJ2-7; 10 nucleotides match TRBD1. The CDR3 has 15 amino acids. Unmatched junction bases numbered 7, after V lost 4 bases and J lost 3 bases. CDR1 is SGHRS, CDR2 YFSETQ, per germline. The CDR3 reads CASSQVGQGIYEQYF. In DNA form, the CDR3 reads TGCGCCAGCAGCCAGGTGGGACAGGGGATCTACGAGCAGTACTTC.

This clonotype was counted at least ten times. The chain's CDR3 is CASSKGLAAYNEQFF. The CDR3 region has the DNA TGTGCCAGCAGCAAGGGACTAGCTGCATACAATGAGCAGTTCTTC. The chain joins TRBV7-3 to TRBJ2-1, with 9 bases fitting TRBD2. J was trimmed by 4 bases and V by 5 bases; bases with no gene match: 6. This CDR3 comprises 15 residues. Germline assignment: CDR1 SGHTA and CDR2 FQGTGA. Full variable domain (outside the CDR3, taken from reference TRBV7-3 and TRBJ2-1): GAGVSQTPSNKVTEKGKYVELRCDPISGHTALYWYRQSLGQGPEFLIYFQGTGAADDSGLPNDRFFAVRPEGSVSTLKIQRTERGDSAVYLCASSKGLAAYNEQFFGPGTRLTVL.

This clonotype was seen many times. Compared with germline, one end of the junction differs, possibly owing to a read error. The rearrangement uses TRBV12-3 or TRBV12-4 and TRBJ2-7; tentative D call: TRBD2 (6 bases). The CDR3 has 14 amino acids. The CDR3: CASSLGGRPYEQYF. For the CDR3, the DNA is TGCGCCAGCAGCTTGGGGGGACGCCCCTACGAGCAGTACTTC.

In DNA form, the CDR3 reads TGTGCCAGCAGTCTGACTAGCGGGAGGGTCTATGAGCAGTTCTTC. Its translation is CASSLTSGRVYEQFF. The rearrangement links TRBV12-3 or TRBV12-4 to TRBJ2-1; 14 nucleotides line up with TRBD2. The length of the CDR3 is 15 residues. The J segment lost 8 bases and the V segment lost 5 bases, leaving 5 bases of the junction unmatched.

This rearrangement joins TRBV11-3 to TRBJ1-2; 10 bases are a match to TRBD1. This CDR3 is built from 16 residues. The J segment lost 7 bases and the V segment lost 3 bases, leaving 11 bases of the junction unmatched. The germline V gene has CDR1 SGHNT and CDR2 YENEEA. CDR3 loop: CASSFDPGQGFIGYTF. The CDR3 DNA is TGTGCCAGCAGCTTCGATCCGGGACAGGGGTTCATTGGCTACACCTTC.

This clonotype was seen a handful of times. The chain joins TRBV7-2 to TRBJ2-1; D perhaps matches TRBD1 (5 bases). Per the germline V gene, CDR1 is SGHTA and CDR2 is FQGNSA. Trimming left V 5 bases short and J 5 bases short, with 13 bases between. The CDR3 length is 14 residues. CDR3 in DNA: TGTGCCAGCAGCCCATCAGGGTGGGACAATGAGCAGTTCTTC. Translated, it gives CASSPSGWDNEQFF.

V and J are TRBV29-1 and TRBJ2-7; 7 positions match TRBD1. CDR1 is SQVTM, CDR2 ANQGSEA, per germline. J lost 2 bases, V lost 6 bases, and 10 bases had no gene match. This CDR3 contains 14 residues. The CDR3 sequence is CSVGDSSFTYEQYF. DNA for the CDR3: TGCAGCGTGGGGGACAGTTCTTTTACCTACGAGCAGTACTTC.

This rearrangement joins TRBV5-3 to TRBJ2-7; 9 nucleotides align to TRBD1. TRBV5-3 counts as an open reading frame of uncertain function. V dropped 7 bases and J dropped 2; count of bases not matched to a gene: 4. There are 13 residues in the CDR3. The CDR3 here is CARSTGGTYEQYF. Written as DNA, the CDR3 is TGTGCCAGATCGACAGGGGGGACCTACGAGCAGTACTTC.

This clonotype was seen at least ten times. CDR3 protein: CASSWGTANTGELFF. In DNA form, the CDR3 reads TGTGCCAGCAGCTGGGGGACAGCGAACACCGGGGAGCTGTTTTTT. The rearrangement uses TRBV7-2 and TRBJ2-2, with 7 positions matching TRBD1. The germline V gene has CDR1 SGHTA and CDR2 FQGNSA. Unmatched junction bases numbered 2, after V lost 4 bases and J lost 0 bases. The CDR3 runs 15 residues. Combining the CDR3 with reference TRBV7-2 and TRBJ2-2 gives the whole variable domain GAGVSQSPSNKVTEKGKDVELRCDPISGHTALYWYRQSLGQGLEFLIYFQGNSAPDKSGLPSDRFSAERTGGSVSTLTIQRTQQEDSAVYLCASSWGTANTGELFFGEGSRLTVL.

This sequence joins TRBV5-4 and TRBJ1-1, with 7 bases lining up with TRBD1. J lost 3 bases, V lost 0 bases, and 5 bases had no gene match. Germline V gene lookup returns CDR1 SGHNT and CDR2 YYREEE (reference sequence). This CDR3 is 15 amino acids long. The CDR3 protein is CASSLDRGWDTEAFF. The CDR3 nucleotides are TGTGCCAGCAGCTTGGACAGGGGATGGGACACTGAAGCTTTCTTT.

This clonotype was counted only a few times. The gene calls are TRBV5-1 and TRBJ1-1, with a weak D call TRBD1 (6 bases). V shed 0 bases and J shed 1 base, with 10 bases lying between them. This CDR3 has 15 residues. CDR1 is SGHRS and CDR2 is YFSETQ in the germline V gene. CDR3 in DNA: TGCGCCAGCAGCTTGGTGTGGACAGCGAACACTGAAGCTTTCTTT. Amino acids: CASSLVWTANTEAFF. Variable domain in full (rest from reference TRBV5-1 and TRBJ1-1): KAGVTQTPRYLIKTRGQQVTLSCSPISGHRSVSWYQQTPGQGLQFLFEYFSETQRNKGNFPGRFSGRQFSNSRSEMNVSTLELGDSALYLCASSLVWTANTEAFFGQGTRLTVV.

The sample holds a few counts of this clonotype. The CDR3 DNA reads as TGTGCCAGCAGCTACCCCAGGGCAGGGCCGAACACCGGGGAGCTGTTTTTT. Translation: CASSYPRAGPNTGELFF. The V and J genes are TRBV7-9 and TRBJ2-2, with D perhaps TRBD1 (5 bases). Germline CDR1 is SEHNR and CDR2 is FQNEAQ (reference sequence). V was trimmed by 4 bases and J by 0 bases, leaving 15 bases between them. The CDR3 is 17 residues long.

The rearrangement joins TRBV12-3 or TRBV12-4 to TRBJ2-5; 9 nucleotides align to TRBD1. This CDR3 contains 12 residues. V shed 5 bases, J shed 13 bases, and the junction held 8 bases outside the gene matches. The CDR3 loop is CASSTPPGQGYF. CDR3 sequence (DNA): TGTGCCAGCAGTACGCCTCCGGGACAGGGGTACTTC.

This clonotype occurred a few times. J is TRBJ1-1 and V is TRBV20-1; D gene uncertain. The CDR3 is 11 amino acids. Germline V lookup: CDR1 DFQATT, CDR2 SNEGSKA (reference sequence). The V end lost 3 bases, the J end lost 4 bases, and 6 bases lay between the germline ends. CDR3 nucleotide sequence: TGCAGTGCTAGTCGAGCCACTGAAGCTTTCTTT. Protein product: CSASRATEAFF.

This clonotype was observed a few times. The J gene is TRBJ2-3, the V gene TRBV10-1; possibly TRBD2 for D (6 bases). CDR1 and CDR2 from the germline V gene are WNHNN and SYGVQD (reference sequence). This CDR3 has 14 residues. V lost 3 bases to trimming and J lost 5 bases, with 12 bases between them. In DNA, the CDR3 is TGCGCCAGCAGTGACGGGGGAGTGGGAGATACGCAGTATTTT. Residues: CASSDGGVGDTQYF.

The rearrangement links TRBV29-1 to TRBJ1-1; D call uncertain. The CDR3 consists of 11 residues. Germline V gives CDR1 SQVTM, CDR2 ANQGSEA. CDR3 residues: CGTARQTEAFF. DNA for the CDR3: TGCGGCACTGCAAGGCAAACTGAAGCTTTCTTT.